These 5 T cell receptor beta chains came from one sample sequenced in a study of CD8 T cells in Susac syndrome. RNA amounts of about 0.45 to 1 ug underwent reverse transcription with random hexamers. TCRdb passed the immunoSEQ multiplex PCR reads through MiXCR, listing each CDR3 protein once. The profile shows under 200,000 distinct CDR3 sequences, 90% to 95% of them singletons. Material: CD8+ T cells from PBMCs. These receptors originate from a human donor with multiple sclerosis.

The CDR3 reads CSARVPRKVQETQYF. Written as DNA, the CDR3 is TGCAGTGCTAGAGTCCCGAGAAAGGTCCAAGAGACCCAGTACTTC. The chain combines TRBV20-1 with TRBJ2-5, with D uncertain. Germline lookup yields CDR1 DFQATT and CDR2 SNEGSKA (reference sequence). The CDR3 loop spans 15 amino acids. Trimming cost V 1 base and J 1 base, with 13 bases left between them.

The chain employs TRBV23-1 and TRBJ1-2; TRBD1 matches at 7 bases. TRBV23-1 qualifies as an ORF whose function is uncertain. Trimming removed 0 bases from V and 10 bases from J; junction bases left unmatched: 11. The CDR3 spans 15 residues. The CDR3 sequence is CASSQSLSGQKIYTF. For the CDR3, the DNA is TGCGCCAGCAGTCAATCGCTGTCGGGACAGAAAATCTACACCTTC.

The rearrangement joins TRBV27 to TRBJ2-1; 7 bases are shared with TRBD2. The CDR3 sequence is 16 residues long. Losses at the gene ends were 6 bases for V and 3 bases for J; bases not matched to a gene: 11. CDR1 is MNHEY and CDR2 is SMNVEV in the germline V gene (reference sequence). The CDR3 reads CASRAVGRAFYNEQFF. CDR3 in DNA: TGTGCCAGCAGAGCCGTAGGGAGGGCCTTCTACAATGAGCAGTTCTTC.

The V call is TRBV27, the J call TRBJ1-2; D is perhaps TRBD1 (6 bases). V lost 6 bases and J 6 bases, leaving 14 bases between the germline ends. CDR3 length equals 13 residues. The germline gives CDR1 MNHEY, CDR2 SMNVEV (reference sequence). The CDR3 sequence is CASRKQGAHGYTF. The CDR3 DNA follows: TGTGCCAGCAGGAAACAGGGAGCGCATGGCTACACCTTC.

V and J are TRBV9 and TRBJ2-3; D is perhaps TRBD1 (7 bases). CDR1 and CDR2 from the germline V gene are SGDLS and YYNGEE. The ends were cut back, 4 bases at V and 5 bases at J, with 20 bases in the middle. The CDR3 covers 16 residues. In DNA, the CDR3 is TGTGCCAGCAGCTTTTACAGGGGAGGACCGGAAGATACGCAGTATTTT. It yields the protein CASSFYRGGPEDTQYF.